Below are 12 T cell receptor beta chains sequenced from a single sample in a study of blood T cells in healthy people across ages. Using a J-beta primer mix together with a sample-barcoded 5' primer, a second PCR was run for roughly 7 to 11 cycles. Each CDR3 protein is one row after TCRdb ran MiXCR on the 5' RACE reads. Here the sample spans roughly 1.9 million distinct CDR3 sequences, 30% to 40% being singletons. Sample: blood. The origin of the receptors is a human donor in good health.

The genes are TRBV7-9 and TRBJ1-2; the match to TRBD1 covers 8 bases. The CDR3 is 16 residues long. J gave up 1 base and V 1 base, and 5 bases lay outside the gene matches. Germline V gene lookup returns CDR1 SEHNR and CDR2 FQNEAQ (reference sequence). The CDR3, as DNA: TGTGCCAGCAGCTTAGGTACAGGGGGTTTTAACTATGGCTACACCTTC. Translation: CASSLGTGGFNYGYTF.

CDR3 residues: CAWRGPSNTGELFF. Here the CDR3 DNA reads TGTGCCTGGAGGGGGCCGTCGAACACCGGGGAGCTGTTTTTT. This chain joins TRBV30 and TRBJ2-2; the D gene is possibly TRBD1 (5 bases). Deletions cut 3 bases from V and 0 bases from J, with 8 bases between. The CDR3 covers 14 residues. In germline, CDR1 is GTSNPN, CDR2 SVGIG (reference sequence). Based on the CDR3 plus reference TRBV30 and TRBJ2-2, the full variable domain is SQTIHQWPATLVQPVGSPLSLECTVEGTSNPNLYWYRQAAGRGLQLLFYSVGIGQISSEVPQNLSASRPQDRQFILSSKKLLLSDSGFYLCAWRGPSNTGELFFGEGSRLTVL.

This clonotype was counted between two and nine times. The rearrangement joins TRBV7-6 to TRBJ1-5; a possible D gene is TRBD1 (5 bases). The V end was cut by 4 bases, the J end by 5 bases, with 9 bases between. The CDR3 loop spans 13 amino acids. Germline loops: CDR1 SGHVS, CDR2 FNYEAQ. The CDR3 sequence is CASSSGTYQPQHF. In nucleotides, the CDR3 is TGTGCCAGCAGCTCTGGGACGTATCAGCCCCAGCATTTT.

The chain links TRBV24-1 to TRBJ2-7; D may be TRBD1 (5 bases). Trimming cost V 7 bases and J 3 bases, with 12 bases left between them. CDR3 length: 13 residues. Germline values: CDR1 KGHDR, CDR2 SFDVKD. The CDR3 DNA reads TGTGCCACCAGCGACGGACATGGCTACGAGCAGTACTTC. This encodes CATSDGHGYEQYF.

The chain combines TRBV7-2 with TRBJ1-1; D possibly corresponds to TRBD1 (5 bases). Deletions cut 4 bases from V and 7 bases from J, with 19 bases between. This CDR3 contains 15 residues. Germline lookup yields CDR1 SGHTA and CDR2 FQGNSA. DNA for the CDR3: TGTGCCAGCAGCTCAGGGCTGTCACCTCCGGGTGAAGCTTTCTTT. Its protein is CASSSGLSPPGEAFF.

This clonotype was observed a few times. This rearrangement joins TRBV2 to TRBJ2-3, with 8 nucleotides matching TRBD1. V lost 6 bases, J lost 1 base, and 6 bases stayed unmatched. This CDR3 comprises 15 residues. The germline CDR1 and CDR2 sequences are SNHLY and FYNNEI. CDR3 bases: TGTGCCAGCAGGATGACAGGGGTCCGCACAGATACGCAGTATTTT. Translating gives CASRMTGVRTDTQYF. Combining the CDR3 with reference TRBV2 and TRBJ2-3 gives the whole variable domain EPEVTQTPSHQVTQMGQEVILRCVPISNHLYFYWYRQILGQKVEFLVSFYNNEISEKSEIFDDQFSVERPDGSNFTLKIRSTKLEDSAMYFCASRMTGVRTDTQYFGPGTRLTVL.

The V call is TRBV6-6, the J call TRBJ1-4, with D tentatively TRBD1 (6 bases). With 0 bases removed from V and 5 bases from J, the gap between germline ends came to 10 bases. Germline V gene lookup returns CDR1 MNHNY and CDR2 SVGAGI (reference sequence). The CDR3 is made up of 15 amino acids. This chain's CDR3 is CASSYSGQGNEKLFF. Written as DNA, the CDR3 is TGTGCCAGCAGTTACTCGGGGCAGGGGAATGAAAAACTGTTTTTT.

This chain uses TRBV5-1 with TRBJ2-1, with TRBD2 as a possible D gene (6 bases). V lost 1 base and J 7 bases, leaving 15 bases between the germline ends. The CDR3 has 15 residues. The germline V gene encodes CDR1 SGHRS and CDR2 YFSETQ. The CDR3, as DNA: TGCGCCAGCAGCTTGATGGGGGGTTCAGGGAATGAGCAGTTCTTC. Translation: CASSLMGGSGNEQFF.

The V gene is TRBV24-1, the J gene TRBJ2-1; D may be TRBD1 or TRBD2 (6 bases each). The CDR3 length is 18 residues. V lost 4 bases to trimming and J lost 0 bases, with 18 bases between them. Germline V gene sequence: CDR1 KGHDR, CDR2 SFDVKD. CDR3 nucleotide sequence: TGTGCCACCAGTGAACTATCCTCGGGGGCGAACTCCTACAATGAGCAGTTCTTC. This translates into CATSELSSGANSYNEQFF.

Ten or more counts support this clonotype. The V gene is TRBV7-9, the J gene TRBJ2-6, with TRBD1 matching over 8 bases. This CDR3 has 19 residues. From germline, CDR1 is SEHNR and CDR2 FQNEAQ (reference sequence). J lost 1 base, V lost 5 bases, and 13 bases had no gene match. The CDR3 DNA is TGTGCCAGCAGCCCACTTAGAGTGACAGGGGCGTCTGGGGCCAACGTCCTGACTTTC. Amino acids: CASSPLRVTGASGANVLTF.

The chain has TRBV5-1 and TRBJ2-5; maybe TRBD1 (6 bases). The DNA end is more similar to TRBJ2-7, so the J call may be wrong. This CDR3 is 13 amino acids long. Germline V gene data show CDR1 as SGHRS and CDR2 as YFSETQ. The CDR3 coding sequence is TGCGCCAGCAGCTCGGACAGTAACTACGAGCAGTACTTC. It yields the protein CASSSDSNYEQYF.

J is TRBJ1-5 and V is TRBV7-2; D perhaps matches TRBD1 (6 bases). The V gene's germline CDR1 is SGHTA and CDR2 FQGNSA. This CDR3 has 14 amino acids. V was clipped by 5 bases and J by 6 bases, with 14 bases between them. The CDR3 bases are TGTGCCAGCAGCGACTTACAGGGTATTCAGCCCCAGCATTTT. Amino acid sequence: CASSDLQGIQPQHF.